A single sample gave rise to the 25 T cell receptor beta chains below, sequenced in a study of T cells in Graves' hyperthyroidism and ophthalmopathy. Amplification of TCR beta CDR3 regions was performed using RNA transcripts as template. A set of HTBI primers served as the primers for a first-round RT-PCR of the TCR CDR3. TCRdb fed the multiplex PCR reads into MiXCR, producing one record per CDR3 protein. The sample holds around 240,000 distinct CDR3 sequences, more than 14% seen once. Material for sequencing was blood. The receptors were sampled from a woman in her forties with Graves' hyperthyroidism that later progressed to Graves' ophthalmopathy.

The gene calls are TRBV10-3 and TRBJ1-2; 9 nucleotides agree with TRBD1. CDR3 length: 16 amino acids. CDR1 is ENHRY and CDR2 is SYGVKD in the germline V gene. The ends lost 5 bases at V and 2 bases at J; junction bases unmatched: 9. The chain's CDR3 is CAISPSRDRDNYGYTF. The CDR3 nucleotides are TGTGCCATCAGTCCATCCCGGGACAGGGACAACTATGGCTACACCTTC.

This clonotype has at least ten counts. This chain joins TRBV12-3 or TRBV12-4 and TRBJ2-3, with 11 bases fitting TRBD2. The CDR3 is 18 residues long. Trimming took 0 bases from V and 4 from J; bases not matched to a gene: 9. CDR3 in DNA: TGTGCCAGCAGTTTAGCTAGCGGGAGGGCCGGGGCCTCAGATACGCAGTATTTT. Residues: CASSLASGRAGASDTQYF.

This clonotype was recorded many times. The chain couples TRBV4-2 to TRBJ2-7, with 8 bases identical to TRBD2. Trimming at V came to 0 bases and at J to 4 bases, leaving 5 bases not matched to a gene. The CDR3 runs 15 residues. CDR1 is LGHNA and CDR2 is YNFKEQ in the germline V gene. The CDR3 bases are TGTGCCAGCAGCCAAGATACTAGCGGACAATACGAGCAGTACTTC. Its translation is CASSQDTSGQYEQYF.

This clonotype has more than one count but fewer than ten. Being one base from a much bigger clone, this may be a read error. The chain recombines TRBV6-1 with TRBJ2-3; D is unresolved. Germline CDR1 and CDR2: MNHNS and SASEGT. V was cut by 8 bases and J by 0 bases, with 12 bases left in between. The CDR3 sequence is 14 residues long. The CDR3 DNA reads TGTGCCAGCGCGACTCCTACTAGCACAGATACGCAGTATTTT. Encoded protein: CASATPTSTDTQYF.

In its sample, this clonotype was seen many times. In DNA form, the CDR3 reads TGTGCCAGTATGAGTGGTGCGGGAGGGTCCTACAATGAGCAGTTCTTC. Translated, it gives CASMSGAGGSYNEQFF. The chain couples TRBV19 to TRBJ2-1; 9 bases map to TRBD2. Trimming removed 7 bases from V and 1 base from J; junction bases left unmatched: 8. Germline V CDR1 and CDR2: LNHDA, SQIVND (reference sequence). The CDR3 consists of 16 residues. Together with reference TRBV19 and TRBJ2-1, the CDR3 gives the full variable domain: DGGITQSPKYLFRKEGQNVTLSCEQNLNHDAMYWYRQDPGQGLRLIYYSQIVNDFQKGDIAEGYSVSREKKESFPLTVTSAQKNPTAFYLCASMSGAGGSYNEQFFGPGTRLTVL.

This clonotype was recorded many times. The CDR3, as DNA: TGTGCCAGCTGTTCCTTCGGAGCGGGACAGGCGGGAGAGCAGTACTTC. This gives the protein CASCSFGAGQAGEQYF. The chain recombines TRBV28 with TRBJ2-7, with D tentatively TRBD1 (8 bases). CDR3 length equals 16 residues. From germline, CDR1 is MDHEN and CDR2 SYDVKM. V lost 8 bases and J lost 7, with 27 bases in between.

This clonotype has ten or more counts. V and J are TRBV5-1 and TRBJ2-1; 9 bases are shared with TRBD2. Per the germline V gene, CDR1 is SGHRS and CDR2 is YFSETQ. V lost 4 bases and J lost 8; bases outside the gene matches: 7. The CDR3 contains 14 residues. This chain's CDR3 is CASSALAGADEQFF. The CDR3 DNA reads TGCGCCAGCAGCGCATTAGCGGGAGCTGATGAGCAGTTCTTC.

This clonotype was counted many times. The rearrangement joins TRBV11-2 to TRBJ1-1; D may be TRBD1 (6 bases). This CDR3 comprises 11 residues. Trimming left V 7 bases short and J 11 bases short, with 14 bases between. Germline values: CDR1 SGHAT, CDR2 FQNNGV. CDR3 residues: CASNPGGRAFF. The CDR3 DNA reads as TGTGCCAGCAACCCGGGGGGGCGCGCTTTCTTT.

This clonotype was counted ten times or more. The chain joins TRBV7-9 to TRBJ2-7; 8 bases align to TRBD2. The V gene's germline CDR1 is SEHNR and CDR2 FQNEAQ (reference sequence). After removal of 5 bases from V and 2 bases from J, the junction contained 11 bases not matched to a gene. The CDR3 runs 16 residues. The CDR3 here is CASSPMLSGSPYEQYF. CDR3 DNA: TGTGCCAGCAGCCCTATGTTAAGCGGGAGTCCCTACGAGCAGTACTTC.

This clonotype appeared many times. The chain links TRBV11-2 to TRBJ2-1; 9 nucleotides match TRBD2. Germline values: CDR1 SGHAT, CDR2 FQNNGV. The V segment lost 1 base and the J segment 6 bases; nucleotides outside the gene matches: 4. CDR3 length: 15 amino acids. The CDR3: CASSLGREGLNEQFF. As DNA, the CDR3 is TGTGCCAGCAGCTTAGGGCGGGAGGGCCTCAATGAGCAGTTCTTC.

CDR3 in DNA: TGTGCCAGCAGTCCCTGGGACAGATCCTACGAGCAGTACTTC. Its protein is CASSPWDRSYEQYF. J is TRBJ2-7 and V is TRBV28, with 7 positions matching TRBD1. The ends lost 5 bases at V and 1 base at J; junction bases unmatched: 5. CDR1 and CDR2 (germline): MDHEN, SYDVKM. This CDR3 is built from 14 residues.

This chain uses TRBV13 with TRBJ2-1; 9 bases match TRBD1. V trimming: 4 bases; J trimming: 7 bases; junction bases outside the gene matches: 8. The CDR3 loop spans 15 amino acids. Germline-derived CDR1 and CDR2 are PRHDT and FYEKMQ (reference sequence). The CDR3 region has the DNA TGTGCCAGCAGCTCAAGACAGGGGGGGGGAAATGAGCAGTTCTTC. This codes for CASSSRQGGGNEQFF.

This clonotype was counted a few times. A much larger clonotype is one base distant, so this may be a read error. V is TRBV5-1 and J is TRBJ2-3, with TRBD1 as a possible D gene (6 bases). V was pared by 0 bases and J by 4 bases, with 15 bases between. The V gene's germline CDR1 is SGHRS and CDR2 YFSETQ. This CDR3 is built from 16 residues. CDR3 residues: CASSLVKWAGADTQYF. In nucleotides, the CDR3 is TGCGCCAGCAGCTTGGTTAAGTGGGCAGGGGCAGATACGCAGTATTTT.

This clonotype was counted many times. V gene TRBV28 combines with J gene TRBJ1-3; no firm D call. V was cut by 7 bases and J by 1 base, with 14 bases left in between. CDR1 and CDR2 from the germline V gene are MDHEN and SYDVKM. This CDR3 has 15 residues. As DNA, the CDR3 is TGTGCCAGCAATACCCCTCAGGTATCTGGAAACACCATATATTTT. As protein: CASNTPQVSGNTIYF.

This clonotype was recorded many times. V usage is TRBV6-2 or TRBV6-3 and J usage is TRBJ2-1, with D tentatively TRBD2 (5 bases). Trimming pared 2 bases from V and 12 bases from J, leaving 20 bases between. Per the germline V gene, CDR1 is MNHEY and CDR2 is SVGEGT. This CDR3 is 15 amino acids long. In nucleotides, the CDR3 is TGTGCCAGCAGTTACGAGGGCAGGATGGGATTTGGGCAGTTCTTC. It yields the protein CASSYEGRMGFGQFF.

The V gene is TRBV7-9, the J gene TRBJ2-5; D possibly corresponds to TRBD1 (6 bases). CDR3 length: 17 residues. Trimming left V 3 bases short and J 5 bases short, with 22 bases between. Germline V lookup: CDR1 SEHNR, CDR2 FQNEAQ (reference sequence). The CDR3 reads CASSFGVRLGRGETQYF. CDR3 nucleotides: TGTGCCAGCAGCTTTGGGGTTCGTCTTGGAAGGGGGGAGACCCAGTACTTC.

Ten or more counts support this clonotype. The chain uses TRBV11-2 and TRBJ2-7; tentative D call: TRBD2 (6 bases). This CDR3 is 15 amino acids long. The V and J ends lost 5 bases and 2 bases respectively, with 16 bases between them. The germline V gene encodes CDR1 SGHAT and CDR2 FQNNGV. The CDR3 loop is CASSRTPSVPYEQYF. The CDR3 DNA reads as TGTGCCAGCAGCCGAACACCTAGCGTGCCCTACGAGCAGTACTTC.

This clonotype was recorded many times. The V gene is TRBV28, the J gene TRBJ2-6, with 7 positions matching TRBD1. Trimming at V came to 7 bases and at J to 0 bases, leaving 18 bases not matched to a gene. The germline gives CDR1 MDHEN, CDR2 SYDVKM. The CDR3 contains 20 residues. In nucleotides, the CDR3 is TGTGCCAGCACCCGCCGGACCCCGGGACAGCTCTTCTCTGGGGCCAACGTCCTGACTTTC. It specifies CASTRRTPGQLFSGANVLTF. The variable domain in full, with the rest retrieved from reference TRBV28 and TRBJ2-6, is DVKVTQSSRYLVKRTGEKVFLECVQDMDHENMFWYRQDPGLGLRLIYFSYDVKMKEKGDIPEGYSVSREKKERFSLILESASTNQTSMYLCASTRRTPGQLFSGANVLTFGAGSRLTVL.

The table lists this clonotype with many counts. The chain links TRBV3-1 to TRBJ2-7, with D unclear. Germline V gives CDR1 LGHDT, CDR2 YNNKEL (reference sequence). The CDR3 covers 16 residues. The ends were cut back, 4 bases at V and 4 bases at J, with 20 bases in the middle. CDR3 in amino acids: CASSRQVGSVPYEQYF. The CDR3 DNA reads TGTGCCAGCAGCCGCCAGGTAGGCAGTGTCCCTTACGAGCAGTACTTC.

This clonotype came up many times. The CDR3 sequence is CATSRDPPSSGRASGELFF. CDR3 nucleotides: TGTGCCACCAGCAGAGATCCGCCCTCTAGCGGGAGGGCCTCCGGGGAGCTGTTTTTT. The chain links TRBV15 to TRBJ2-2; TRBD2 aligns across 12 bases. Per the germline V gene, CDR1 is LNHNV and CDR2 is YYDKDF (reference sequence). The V gene end was trimmed by 0 bases and the J gene end by 6 bases; junction bases not matched to a gene: 11. This CDR3 is 19 amino acids long.

The V call is TRBV7-6, the J call TRBJ2-2; D may match TRBD1 or TRBD2 (6 bases each). Germline V CDR1 and CDR2: SGHVS, FNYEAQ. V lost 6 bases and J lost 5, with 16 bases in between. This CDR3 has 15 residues. CDR3 sequence reads: CASRMGAGRTGELFF. The CDR3 DNA follows: TGTGCCAGCAGGATGGGGGCGGGAAGGACCGGGGAGCTGTTTTTT.

Concerning this clonotype: This may stem from a read error, because a much larger clone lies one nucleotide away. V and J are TRBV3-1 and TRBJ1-1; the D is unclear. This CDR3 has 14 residues. The germline V gene has CDR1 LGHDT and CDR2 YNNKEL (reference sequence). With 0 bases removed from V and 7 bases from J, the gap between germline ends came to 12 bases. CDR3 region: CASSQDTSSIEAFF. CDR3 in DNA: TGTGCCAGCAGCCAAGACACCTCGAGTATTGAAGCTTTCTTT.

This clonotype was seen more than once but under ten times. The rearrangement uses TRBV6-1 and TRBJ2-6, with TRBD2 matching over 7 bases. The CDR3 runs 17 residues. Germline loops: CDR1 MNHNS, CDR2 SASEGT. J lost 3 bases, V lost 10 bases, and 15 bases had no gene match. CDR3 bases: TGTGCCACCCGAGGGGCGGGAGTAGGGTTTGGGGCCAACGTCCTGACTTTC. Protein: CATRGAGVGFGANVLTF.

This clonotype came up many times. This sequence joins TRBV7-6 and TRBJ2-1; D remains unclear. Trimming left V 0 bases short and J 8 bases short, with 2 bases between. The CDR3 sequence is 11 residues long. Germline lookup yields CDR1 SGHVS and CDR2 FNYEAQ. The CDR3: CASSLAHEQFF. The CDR3 DNA follows: TGTGCCAGCAGCTTAGCGCATGAGCAGTTCTTC.

This clonotype was observed at least ten times. CDR3 nucleotides: TGTGCCAGTAGTATTCGAACAGGGTCGGTCCGGGAGACCCAGTACTTC. As protein: CASSIRTGSVRETQYF. The chain couples TRBV19 to TRBJ2-5; a possible D gene is TRBD1 (6 bases). The CDR3 length is 16 residues. CDR1 is LNHDA and CDR2 is SQIVND in the germline V gene (reference sequence). Trimming pared 3 bases from V and 5 bases from J, leaving 19 bases between.